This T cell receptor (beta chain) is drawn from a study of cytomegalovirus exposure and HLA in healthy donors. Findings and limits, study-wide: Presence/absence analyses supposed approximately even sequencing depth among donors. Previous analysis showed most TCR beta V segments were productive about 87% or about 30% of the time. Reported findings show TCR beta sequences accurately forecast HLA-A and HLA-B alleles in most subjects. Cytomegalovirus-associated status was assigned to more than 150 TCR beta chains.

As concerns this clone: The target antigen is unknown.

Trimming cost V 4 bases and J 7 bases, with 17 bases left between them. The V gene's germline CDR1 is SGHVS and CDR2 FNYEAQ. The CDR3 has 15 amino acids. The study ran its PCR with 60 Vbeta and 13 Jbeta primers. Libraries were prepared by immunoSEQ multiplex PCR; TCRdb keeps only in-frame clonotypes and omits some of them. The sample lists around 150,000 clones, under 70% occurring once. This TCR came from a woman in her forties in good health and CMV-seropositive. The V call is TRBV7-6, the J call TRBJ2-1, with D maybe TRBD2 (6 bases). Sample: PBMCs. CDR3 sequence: CASSSGGPPRNEQFF. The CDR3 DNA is TGTGCCAGCAGCTCCGGAGGGCCCCCAAGGAATGAGCAGTTCTTC.